The present TCR beta chain was sequenced within a study of T cells after yellow fever vaccination. General study points: One caveat is that FACS-sorted repertoires could contain abundant clonotypes contaminating from the bulk population. Detected again after the booster were most primary-vaccination clones, at 95% to 98% CD4 and 70% to 90% CD8.

A universal primer site and UMIs were added as TCR cDNA was made by 5'RACE template switching. TCRdb redid the calling of the 5' RACE reads with MiXCR, one entry per CDR3 protein. The sample lists approximately 550,000 distinct CDR3 sequences; over 15% were seen once. Germline lookup yields CDR1 ENHRY and CDR2 SYGVKD. V was pared by 7 bases and J by 6 bases, with 9 bases between. This CDR3 is 12 amino acids long. As concerns this clonotype: Its antigen is currently unknown.

The starting material was PBMCs, obtained 15 days after the yellow fever booster vaccination. The genes are TRBV10-3 and TRBJ2-2; D ambiguous. The clonotype originates from a man younger than 45 who received the YFV17D yellow fever vaccine. Here the CDR3 reads CAITSTSGELFF. CDR3 coding DNA: TGTGCCATCACATCGACCTCCGGGGAGCTGTTTTTT.